This TCR beta chain was observed in a study of early T cells in non-severe SARS-CoV-2 infection. Study at large: The chains were unpaired, and the sequenced material was bulk RNA from unsorted whole blood.

A word on this clonotype: Since a much larger clone is just one base distant, this may be a read error.

TCRdb reprocessed the 5' RACE reads via MiXCR and lists one record per CDR3 protein. The sample holds 77,000 or so distinct CDR3 sequences, 13% to 15% seen once. This CDR3 spans 12 amino acids. The germline CDR1 and CDR2 sequences are MDHEN and SYDVKM. The receptor's source is an adult who was a healthcare worker with PCR-confirmed SARS-CoV-2 infection or an uninfected control (not recorded which). The rearrangement joins TRBV28 to TRBJ2-7; the match to TRBD1 covers 7 bases. This sample comprised whole blood, obtained at baseline. Here the CDR3 reads CVSSPGGYEQYF. The DNA for the CDR3 is TGTGTCAGCAGCCCAGGGGGATACGAGCAGTACTTC.